Listed below are T cell receptor beta chains from one sample, sequenced in a study of cytomegalovirus exposure and HLA in healthy donors. Data came from immunoSEQ multiplex PCR; TCRdb stores just in-frame clones and leaves some out. The sample holds 50,000 to 65,000 clones; around 95% are singletons and the top ten take around 7%. The specimen sequenced was PBMCs. These receptors were obtained from a woman between 18 and 29 years old in good health and CMV-seropositive. The CDR3 runs from the conserved cysteine through the conserved F or W. Fields, in order: CDR3 protein, D gene, J gene, V gene, clone size. The D gene is left open where the match is weak. Only part of the rows carry a size: once, few, many, or a class if the clone is expanded.

cdr3_aa: CASSIGREYSTDTQYF
d_call: .
j_call: TRBJ2-3
v_call: TRBV19
clone_size: .

cdr3_aa: CASSETAQYF
d_call: .
j_call: TRBJ2-5
v_call: TRBV2
clone_size: once

cdr3_aa: CASSGEVSSYNEQFF
d_call: .
j_call: TRBJ2-1
v_call: TRBV6-1
clone_size: .

cdr3_aa: CASSLGGENTEAFF
d_call: .
j_call: TRBJ1-1
v_call: TRBV7-2
clone_size: once

cdr3_aa: CASSPDRAFQETQYF
d_call: TRBD1
j_call: TRBJ2-5
v_call: TRBV7-8
clone_size: once

cdr3_aa: CASSLNPGDHYEQYF
d_call: .
j_call: .
v_call: TRBV27
clone_size: once

cdr3_aa: CASSRPSRGVVDTQYF
d_call: TRBD2
j_call: TRBJ2-3
v_call: TRBV5-1
clone_size: .

cdr3_aa: CAISEARGPGQPQHF
d_call: TRBD1
j_call: TRBJ1-5
v_call: TRBV10-3
clone_size: .

cdr3_aa: CASSSGGGAPEAFF
d_call: .
j_call: TRBJ1-1
v_call: TRBV19
clone_size: .

cdr3_aa: CASSQQKTGAAGEAFF
d_call: TRBD1
j_call: TRBJ1-1
v_call: TRBV4-1
clone_size: once

cdr3_aa: CASSISGISYNEQFF
d_call: TRBD2
j_call: TRBJ2-1
v_call: TRBV19
clone_size: .

cdr3_aa: CASSRTDRGRLNTEAFF
d_call: TRBD1
j_call: TRBJ1-1
v_call: TRBV7-2
clone_size: .

cdr3_aa: CASSLGATGAGEQYF
d_call: TRBD1
j_call: TRBJ2-7
v_call: TRBV11-2
clone_size: .

cdr3_aa: CAWSVTATSYEQYF
d_call: .
j_call: TRBJ2-7
v_call: TRBV30
clone_size: .

cdr3_aa: CASSYPGGQETQYF
d_call: TRBD2
j_call: TRBJ2-5
v_call: TRBV7-2
clone_size: .

cdr3_aa: CASSLRMGTGGSPLHF
d_call: .
j_call: TRBJ1-6
v_call: TRBV27
clone_size: .

cdr3_aa: CASSRLAGGLETQYF
d_call: TRBD2
j_call: TRBJ2-5
v_call: TRBV2
clone_size: .

cdr3_aa: CSVEVPGHFLTEAFF
d_call: .
j_call: TRBJ1-1
v_call: TRBV29-1
clone_size: .

cdr3_aa: CASSRTASNYGYTF
d_call: .
j_call: TRBJ1-2
v_call: TRBV28
clone_size: .

cdr3_aa: CASSSLAGGVRDTQYF
d_call: TRBD2
j_call: TRBJ2-3
v_call: TRBV7-6
clone_size: .

cdr3_aa: CASSLVGRVGETQYF
d_call: .
j_call: TRBJ2-5
v_call: TRBV7-6
clone_size: .

cdr3_aa: CASSPLPSGRQETQYF
d_call: TRBD2
j_call: TRBJ2-5
v_call: TRBV7-2
clone_size: .

cdr3_aa: CASRGVGTGYEQYF
d_call: TRBD1
j_call: TRBJ2-7
v_call: TRBV28
clone_size: once

cdr3_aa: CATSVGEDTQYF
d_call: .
j_call: TRBJ2-3
v_call: TRBV27
clone_size: .

cdr3_aa: CSVEEQETQYF
d_call: .
j_call: TRBJ2-5
v_call: TRBV29-1
clone_size: once

cdr3_aa: CASSPTGLNTGELFF
d_call: TRBD1
j_call: TRBJ2-2
v_call: TRBV27
clone_size: many

cdr3_aa: CSVRGQAGDTQYF
d_call: TRBD1
j_call: TRBJ2-3
v_call: TRBV29-1
clone_size: .

cdr3_aa: CASSPGDPYEQYF
d_call: .
j_call: TRBJ2-7
v_call: TRBV9
clone_size: .

cdr3_aa: CASSPGYGAGQGFGEQFF
d_call: TRBD1
j_call: TRBJ2-1
v_call: TRBV25-1
clone_size: few

cdr3_aa: CATSRVVGTQYF
d_call: .
j_call: TRBJ2-5
v_call: TRBV15
clone_size: .

cdr3_aa: CASRWGGHSYEQYF
d_call: .
j_call: TRBJ2-7
v_call: TRBV6-5
clone_size: .

cdr3_aa: CASIASGTGISYEQYF
d_call: TRBD1
j_call: TRBJ2-7
v_call: TRBV5-6
clone_size: .

cdr3_aa: CASSPGQTGEKLFF
d_call: TRBD1
j_call: TRBJ1-4
v_call: TRBV5-6
clone_size: .

cdr3_aa: CASSLMGQAGNTIYF
d_call: .
j_call: TRBJ1-3
v_call: TRBV27
clone_size: once

cdr3_aa: CASSLGSGWASGNTIYF
d_call: .
j_call: TRBJ1-3
v_call: TRBV7-9
clone_size: .

cdr3_aa: CATPDWDRAGKLFF
d_call: TRBD1
j_call: TRBJ1-4
v_call: TRBV6-1
clone_size: once

cdr3_aa: CASSWTGAGTEAFF
d_call: TRBD1
j_call: TRBJ1-1
v_call: TRBV28
clone_size: .